This TCR beta chain was sequenced for a study of response to subunit inactivated influenza vaccine. TCRdb called the RT-PCR reads again in MiXCR, with one record for every CDR3 protein. This table holds 400,000 to 650,000 distinct CDR3 sequences, approximately 7.3% found once. With respect to this clonotype: Antigen unknown.

Study-level points and caveats: After each seasonal influenza vaccination, few new T cells are recruited, the authors suggested.

V was shortened by 8 bases and J by 4 bases, with 15 bases between the two germline ends. This CDR3 is 14 amino acids long. From germline, CDR1 is KGHSH and CDR2 LQKENI. The sample consisted of PBMCs from blood, taken roughly 24 months after vaccination. This TCR was recovered from a man aged 45 to 70 who received an inactivated influenza vaccine. The chain recombines TRBV18 with TRBJ2-1; weak D call: TRBD1 (7 bases). CDR3 DNA: TGTGCCAGCCTCGACAGGGCGGGATACAATGAGCAGTTCTTC. This codes for CASLDRAGYNEQFF.